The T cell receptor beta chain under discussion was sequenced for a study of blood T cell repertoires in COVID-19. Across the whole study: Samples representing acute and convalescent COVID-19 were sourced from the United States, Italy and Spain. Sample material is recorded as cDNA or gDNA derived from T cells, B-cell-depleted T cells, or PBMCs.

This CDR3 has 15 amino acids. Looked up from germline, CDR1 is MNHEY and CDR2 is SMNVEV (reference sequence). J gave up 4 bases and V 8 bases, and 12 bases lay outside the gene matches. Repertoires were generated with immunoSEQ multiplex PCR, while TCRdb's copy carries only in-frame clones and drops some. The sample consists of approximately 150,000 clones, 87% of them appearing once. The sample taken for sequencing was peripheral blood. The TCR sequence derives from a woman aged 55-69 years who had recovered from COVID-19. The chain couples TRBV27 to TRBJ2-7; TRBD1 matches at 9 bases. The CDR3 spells CASWSLGQGKYEQYF. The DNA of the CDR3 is TGTGCCAGCTGGAGTCTGGGACAGGGTAAATACGAGCAGTACTTC.